One and the same sample provided the 24 T cell receptor beta chains below, sequenced in a study of T-cell reconstitution after alpha-beta-depleted transplantation in children. As it was prepared, the TCRbeta library received unique molecular identifiers. TCRdb fed the PCR reads into MiXCR, producing one record per CDR3 protein. The table lists some 490,000 distinct CDR3 sequences, around 13% of them singletons. The source material was PBMCs from the stem cell graft donor, sampled from the stem cell graft. The source is a human donor who donated a stem cell graft to a child with combined immunodeficiency.

This clonotype showed up just a few times. CDR3 loop: CAISDLDSWNYGYTF. CDR3 coding DNA: TGTGCCATCAGTGACCTGGACAGCTGGAACTATGGCTACACCTTC. This chain uses TRBV10-3 with TRBJ1-2; maybe TRBD1 (6 bases). The CDR3 length is 15 residues. The germline V gene has CDR1 ENHRY and CDR2 SYGVKD. V lost 3 bases and J lost 2, with 13 bases in between.

This clonotype has just a few counts. The chain joins TRBV6-2 or TRBV6-3 to TRBJ2-1; D uncertain. Germline V gene sequence: CDR1 MNHEY, CDR2 SVGEGT. V gave up 2 bases and J gave up 3 bases, with 14 bases separating them. The CDR3 is made up of 16 amino acids. Written as DNA, the CDR3 is TGTGCCAGCAGTTACGACCCGGGCTCCGACTACAATGAGCAGTTCTTC. It translates to CASSYDPGSDYNEQFF.

This clonotype was seen a handful of times. This chain links TRBV7-9 with TRBJ2-7; 8 bases are a match to TRBD1. V lost 5 bases and J lost 2; bases outside the gene matches: 11. Looked up from germline, CDR1 is SEHNR and CDR2 is FQNEAQ (reference sequence). The CDR3 spans 16 residues. CDR3 DNA sequence: TGTGCCAGCAGCCTCATGGGCGGACAGGGAACCTACGAGCAGTACTTC. As protein: CASSLMGGQGTYEQYF.

Of note for this clonotype: A much larger clone lies one base from this, so it may be a read error. The chain uses TRBV5-6 and TRBJ2-7, with D perhaps matching TRBD1 (5 bases). Per the germline V gene, CDR1 is SGHDT and CDR2 is YYEEEE. CDR3 length: 14 residues. CDR3 protein: CASILQGAIYEQYF. The CDR3 DNA follows: TGTGCCAGCATCTTGCAGGGCGCGATTTACGAGCAGTACTTC.

There are many counts of this clonotype. The V call is TRBV10-3, the J call TRBJ2-7; possibly TRBD1 for D (5 bases). The V and J ends lost 1 base and 3 bases respectively, with 16 bases between them. Germline CDR1 ENHRY, CDR2 SYGVKD. The CDR3 is 16 amino acids. CDR3 sequence reads: CAISELVGEGDYEQYF. The CDR3 nucleotides read TGTGCCATCAGTGAGTTGGTAGGGGAAGGCGACTACGAGCAGTACTTC.

This clonotype was picked up many times. The chain carries TRBV12-3 or TRBV12-4 and TRBJ2-1, with TRBD1 as a possible D gene (6 bases). This CDR3 region has 15 residues. The V end was cut by 7 bases, the J end by 0 bases, with 13 bases between. CDR3 region: CASTRRGNSYNEQFF. The CDR3 nucleotides are TGTGCCAGCACCCGTAGGGGGAACTCCTACAATGAGCAGTTCTTC.

This clonotype was counted many times. A junction boundary mismatches the germline segment, possibly from a read error. The chain couples TRBV12-3 or TRBV12-4 to TRBJ2-7, with 7 bases identical to TRBD1. The CDR3 spans 13 residues. This chain's CDR3 is CASSPGTVYEQYF. CDR3 sequence (DNA): TGCGCCAGCAGCCCCGGGACAGTCTACGAGCAGTACTTC.

The table lists this clonotype with a few counts. The chain joins TRBV2 to TRBJ2-1; 10 positions match TRBD2. The CDR3 is 17 residues long. V was clipped by 7 bases and J by 0 bases; unmatched bases: 9. Germline CDR1 and CDR2: SNHLY and FYNNEI. The CDR3 DNA reads TGTGCCAGCAAGAATAGCGGGGGGCCCAGCTCCTACAATGAGCAGTTCTTC. Its protein is CASKNSGGPSSYNEQFF.

The CDR3 sequence: CASSLTRGQGQPDTF. Here the CDR3 DNA reads TGCGCCAGCAGCCTCACTCGGGGTCAAGGACAGCCGGACACCTTC. The chain has TRBV4-3 and TRBJ1-2, with a tentative D call TRBD1 (6 bases). Trimming shortened V by 4 bases and J by 12 bases, and 24 bases separated the two germline ends. The length of the CDR3 is 15 residues. Germline CDR1 and CDR2: LGHNA and YSLEER.

At least ten counts were recorded for this clonotype. The rearrangement links TRBV28 to TRBJ2-7; 7 bases match TRBD1. The germline CDR1 and CDR2 sequences are MDHEN and SYDVKM. The CDR3 contains 13 residues. Trimming removed 6 bases from V and 7 bases from J; junction bases left unmatched: 9. The CDR3 spells CASSPRQGGEQYF. CDR3 in DNA: TGTGCCAGCAGCCCTCGACAGGGTGGGGAGCAGTACTTC.

The sample holds many counts of this clonotype. V is TRBV29-1 and J is TRBJ2-5, with 11 bases matching TRBD1. The junction had 8 bases not matched to a gene; V was cut back by 8 bases and J by 3 bases. CDR1 and CDR2 from the germline V gene are SQVTM and ANQGSEA. The CDR3 loop spans 14 amino acids. This chain's CDR3 is CSTQDRGQEETQYF. In DNA form, the CDR3 reads TGCAGCACCCAGGACAGGGGGCAGGAAGAGACCCAGTACTTC.

The rearrangement uses TRBV7-2 and TRBJ2-5, with TRBD2 identical over 7 bases. V lost 2 bases and J lost 1; bases outside the gene matches: 4. This CDR3 has 15 amino acids. Germline-derived CDR1 and CDR2 are SGHTA and FQGNSA. For the CDR3, the DNA is TGTGCCAGCAGCTTAATGGGGGGGGGCCAAGAGACCCAGTACTTC. Residues: CASSLMGGGQETQYF. Complete variable domain (other parts from reference TRBV7-2 and TRBJ2-5): GAGVSQSPSNKVTEKGKDVELRCDPISGHTALYWYRQSLGQGLEFLIYFQGNSAPDKSGLPSDRFSAERTGGSVSTLTIQRTQQEDSAVYLCASSLMGGGQETQYFGPGTRLLVL.

V usage is TRBV12-3 or TRBV12-4 and J usage is TRBJ2-1; 7 bases align to TRBD2. The ends lost 6 bases at V and 1 base at J; junction bases unmatched: 6. This CDR3 spans 15 amino acids. CDR3 amino acids: CASRTGGGSYNEQFF. DNA for the CDR3: TGTGCCAGCAGGACTGGGGGGGGTTCCTACAATGAGCAGTTCTTC.

This clonotype turned up a few times. The chain uses TRBV11-1 and TRBJ2-1, with 11 bases lining up with TRBD1. The J segment lost 4 bases and the V segment lost 5 bases, leaving 7 bases of the junction unmatched. The CDR3 runs to 16 residues. The germline gives CDR1 SGHAT, CDR2 FQDESV (reference sequence). As DNA, the CDR3 is TGTGCCAGCAGCCCGGGGACAGGGGGAAGGTACAATGAGCAGTTCTTC. It encodes CASSPGTGGRYNEQFF.

This clonotype has a handful of counts. J is TRBJ1-2 and V is TRBV6-5; no definite D call. Per the germline V gene, CDR1 is MNHEY and CDR2 is SVGAGI. Trimming left V 2 bases short and J 2 bases short, with 12 bases between. The CDR3 runs 15 residues. For the CDR3, the DNA is TGTGCCAGCAGTTACGCCCCAGGTGGGAACTATGGCTACACCTTC. The encoded protein is CASSYAPGGNYGYTF.

This clonotype was observed a handful of times. V and J are TRBV5-4 and TRBJ2-3; 13 bases map to TRBD2. This CDR3 is 17 amino acids long. CDR1 and CDR2 (germline): SGHNT, YYREEE (reference sequence). The J segment lost 0 bases and the V segment lost 5 bases, leaving 6 bases of the junction unmatched. Here the CDR3 reads CASRYGLAGASTDTQYF. Here the CDR3 DNA reads TGTGCCAGCAGGTACGGACTAGCGGGGGCTAGCACAGATACGCAGTATTTT.

This CDR3 is CSVTLIQGAGNTIYF. In DNA, the CDR3 is TGCAGCGTTACCCTGATCCAGGGGGCTGGAAACACCATATATTTT. V usage is TRBV29-1 and J usage is TRBJ1-3; 7 nucleotides align to TRBD1. The ends lost 5 bases at V and 2 bases at J; junction bases unmatched: 9. Per the germline V gene, CDR1 is SQVTM and CDR2 is ANQGSEA. The CDR3 is made up of 15 amino acids.

The V and J genes are TRBV12-3 or TRBV12-4 and TRBJ1-5, with D uncertain. The CDR3 spans 15 residues. V lost 6 bases, J lost 2 bases, and 14 bases lay in between. In DNA, the CDR3 is TGTGCCAGCAGCCTCGGGCACGGCGGCAATCAGCCCCAGCATTTT. Translation: CASSLGHGGNQPQHF.

Comments on this clonotype: A much bigger clone sits one base away, suggesting this may be a read error. The V gene is TRBV27, the J gene TRBJ2-6; D is undetermined. Germline CDR1 is MNHEY and CDR2 is SMNVEV (reference sequence). The CDR3 totals 13 residues. V lost 8 bases and J 2 bases, leaving 7 bases between the germline ends. Here the CDR3 DNA reads TGTGCCAGCGGTTACCCTGGGGCCAACGTCCTGACTTTC. It codes for CASGYPGANVLTF.

The J gene is TRBJ2-3, the V gene TRBV5-1; no clear D. There are 12 residues in the CDR3. The V end was cut by 4 bases, the J end by 0 bases, with 3 bases between. Germline V CDR1 and CDR2: SGHRS, YFSETQ. The CDR3 spells CASSVSTDTQYF. The CDR3 DNA reads as TGCGCCAGCAGCGTTAGCACAGATACGCAGTATTTT. Supplemented by reference TRBV5-1 and TRBJ2-3, the full variable domain reads KAGVTQTPRYLIKTRGQQVTLSCSPISGHRSVSWYQQTPGQGLQFLFEYFSETQRNKGNFPGRFSGRQFSNSRSEMNVSTLELGDSALYLCASSVSTDTQYFGPGTRLTVL.

There are a few counts of this clonotype. V is TRBV12-3 or TRBV12-4 and J is TRBJ1-3; D gene uncertain. This CDR3 is built from 17 residues. The V gene lost 2 bases and the J gene lost 1 base, with 15 bases spanning the gap. The DNA for the CDR3 is TGTGCCAGCAGTTTAATTGGCAACTCCCATTCTGGAAACACCATATATTTT. Residues: CASSLIGNSHSGNTIYF.

Only a few counts were recorded for this clonotype. The rearrangement links TRBV10-3 to TRBJ2-3; TRBD2 aligns across 8 bases. CDR1 and CDR2 (germline): ENHRY, SYGVKD. Trimming removed 10 bases from V and 4 bases from J; junction bases left unmatched: 13. The CDR3 is 15 residues long. CDR3 loop: CATKAGLDNPDTQYF. Here the CDR3 DNA reads TGTGCCACAAAAGCGGGACTAGATAACCCAGATACGCAGTATTTT.

This chain joins TRBV6-5 and TRBJ1-6; TRBD1 matches at 7 bases. CDR3 size: 15 residues. Trimming took 2 bases from V and 8 from J; bases not matched to a gene: 6. Germline CDR1 reads MNHEY; CDR2 reads SVGAGI. In DNA, the CDR3 is TGTGCCAGCAGTTACAAAGGGGACAGTTATTCACCCCTCCACTTT. Translation: CASSYKGDSYSPLHF.

This clonotype was counted between two and nine times. The chain combines TRBV29-1 with TRBJ1-1, with TRBD1 matching over 11 bases. This CDR3 is built from 15 residues. V trimming: 6 bases; J trimming: 7 bases; junction bases outside the gene matches: 13. Germline V lookup: CDR1 SQVTM, CDR2 ANQGSEA. Here the CDR3 DNA reads TGCAGCGTAGCCTATACCGGGACAGGGGGACTTGAAGCTTTCTTT. Amino acid sequence: CSVAYTGTGGLEAFF.